This T cell receptor (beta chain) emerged from a study of T cell responses to AZD1222 COVID-19 vaccine (dated by TCRdb to the early 2020s). Broadly, across the study: AZD1222 recipients whose second dose came at about 4 weeks and those whose second dose came at about 12 weeks were combined into one group, since spike-specific TCR depth and breadth did not differ between the two schedules. Trial participants were enrolled by age into subgroups of 18-55, 56-69 and 70-plus years, and about 150, 27 and 61 TCR-sequenced participants, respectively, were included in these subgroups. A total of just over 230 trial participants underwent TCR sequencing, of whom roughly 210 had received two doses of AZD1222 and approximately 25 had received two doses of the MenACWY control vaccine. The research as a whole found: Epitopes outside the regions mutated in the B.1.351 and B.1.1.7 variants were reportedly recognized by nearly half of the unique spike-specific TCRs. After two AZD1222 doses, both the breadth and the depth of spike-specific TCRs were significantly higher than at day 0 and than in MenACWY recipients. No day 14 peak-response samples were available, so repertoires were characterized only after the peak T cell response. Participants were mostly white British and included more females than males, and it was suggested by the authors that clonal diversity may have been underestimated. The 56-69-year group was small, and its depth increase did not reach significance, likely because of low power. CD4 TCRs associated with the vaccine covered the entire spike protein, and the dominant responses were in regions 160-218 and 743-854. Conclusions about previously exposed vaccinees were limited because only five to seven AZD1222 recipients were SARS-CoV-2 seropositive at baseline.

This specimen's time point label, per the study, means: baseline before first vaccination. Vaccinee samples came from UK trials COV001 and COV002, including a single-blind randomized controlled phase 2/3 trial of AZD1222 (ChAdOx1 nCoV-19) in healthy adults. For TCRbeta chain sequencing, PBMC samples were collected from trial participants at day 0 and at day 28 after the second dose. From the cysteine through the phenylalanine, the CDR3 covers 15 amino acids. The read is trimmed to its CDR3 DNA, 45 bases read in frame from base 1. V loses 4 bases of germline sequence and J loses 0 bases, and the interval between the two ends is 9 bases. CDR1 and CDR2 were assigned from the germline V gene as MDHEN and SYDVKM. The CDR3 regions of human TCRbeta chains were analyzed by immunosequencing. For the original study's pipeline: Repertoire TCRs were checked for matches against a reference library of SARS-CoV-2-specific TCRs that had been generated using the MIRA antigen-specificity platform. Breadth meant the fraction of unique TCRs that were SARS-CoV-2-associated, whereas depth meant the fraction of total T cells that were SARS-CoV-2-associated. Using the MIRA data, each spike-specific TCR was assigned both to the spike region to which the TCR was reactive and to a CD4 or CD8 class. Log10-transformed breadth and depth values were compared by one-way ANOVA with Sidak's multiple comparisons tests. The table comes from immuneACCESS by way of TCRdb, which keeps in-frame sequences with V and J called. Part of the clones is missing from these tables; in studies checked, under half for an unresolved V gene and the rest for unknown reasons. V, J and clone size derive from that table, while D and trimming were established from the DNA sequence. The sample table shows roughly 150,000 clones, and around 93% are seen once. The ten top clones hold approximately 2.2% of the sample.

Only one count was recorded for this clone. The antigen it recognizes is unknown. The sample holds no much larger clone one base away, and base qualities are not on file. This sequence was found in an adult in good health. Sequencing was performed on peripheral blood, taken on day 0 of AZD1222 vaccination. This chain is built from TRBV28 and TRBJ1-4, and TRBD1 may be the D gene, going by 5 matching bases. The CDR3 here reads CASSWGHATNEKLFF. The DNA reads as follows: TGTGCCAGCAGTTGGGGCCATGCAACTAATGAAAAACTGTTTTTT.